Shown below are 22 T cell receptor beta chains from a single sample sequenced in a study of T cell repertoires in cytomegalovirus infection. TCRdb ran MiXCR on the reads and lists one entry per CDR3 protein. The sample shows about 60,000 distinct CDR3 sequences, over 15% of them seen only once. Their specific antigens are unknown. Sequencing was performed on CD8+ T cells from cultured PBMCs, taken from culture after CMV antigen stimulation. These receptors came from a human donor in good health (CMV status not recorded). Some clones in this sample may be carry-over from other donors' samples.

A few counts support this clonotype. This rearrangement joins TRBV2 to TRBJ1-2; D perhaps matches TRBD1 (5 bases). Deletions cut 3 bases from V and 3 bases from J, with 14 bases between. The CDR3 is 15 residues long. Looked up from germline, CDR1 is SNHLY and CDR2 is FYNNEI. Written as DNA, the CDR3 is TGTGCCAGCAGTGACTACAGGAATAACGACTATGGCTACACCTTC. It encodes CASSDYRNNDYGYTF.

The chain combines TRBV12-3 or TRBV12-4 with TRBJ2-3, with D possibly matching TRBD2 (5 bases). Trimming pared 7 bases from V and 8 bases from J, leaving 10 bases between. This CDR3 is 11 amino acids long. CDR3 sequence: CASTRGVTQYF. CDR3 in DNA: TGTGCCAGCACCCGGGGTGTTACGCAGTATTTT.

This clonotype has more than one count but fewer than ten. The V gene is TRBV12-3 or TRBV12-4, the J gene TRBJ2-1, with D perhaps given as TRBD1 or TRBD2 (7 bases each). The V and J ends lost 4 bases and 6 bases respectively, with 19 bases between them. This CDR3 is built from 16 residues. CDR3 amino acids: CASSSRQGGWSNEQFF. The CDR3, as DNA: TGTGCCAGCAGTTCCCGACAGGGAGGGTGGAGCAATGAGCAGTTCTTC.

This clonotype occurred many times. This chain's CDR3 is CASSESKGGKTQYF. DNA of the CDR3: TGCGCCAGCAGTGAGTCGAAGGGCGGGAAGACCCAGTACTTC. The rearrangement joins TRBV10-1 to TRBJ2-5; tentatively, D is TRBD2 (6 bases). This CDR3 spans 14 amino acids. Trimming took 0 bases from V and 6 from J, leaving 11 bases between them. CDR1 and CDR2 from the germline V gene are WNHNN and SYGVQD (reference sequence).

This chain links TRBV4-1 with TRBJ1-1; D is unclear. The CDR3 length is 14 residues. V was trimmed by 0 bases and J by 7 bases, leaving 12 bases between them. The germline gives CDR1 MGHRA, CDR2 YSYEKL. The CDR3 is CASSQDIRAGEAFF. The CDR3 region has the DNA TGCGCCAGCAGCCAAGACATCCGGGCAGGTGAAGCTTTCTTT.

This clonotype has a handful of counts. The chain has TRBV7-3 and TRBJ1-2, with 7 positions matching TRBD1. Germline CDR1 SGHTA, CDR2 FQGTGA. The CDR3 is made up of 14 amino acids. Trimming at V came to 5 bases and at J to 8 bases, leaving 11 bases not matched to a gene. CDR3 sequence: CASSPSTGKGGYTF. CDR3 bases: TGTGCCAGCAGCCCCTCGACAGGGAAAGGAGGCTACACCTTC.

This clonotype was picked up many times. The rearrangement links TRBV4-3 to TRBJ2-7, with 7 positions matching TRBD2. The V segment lost 1 base and the J segment 3 bases; nucleotides outside the gene matches: 6. Germline V CDR1 and CDR2: LGHNA, YSLEER. The CDR3 consists of 15 residues. CDR3 bases: TGCGCCAGCAGCCAAGGAAGCGGGACGGTCTACGAGCAGTACTTC. Its translation: CASSQGSGTVYEQYF.

The rearrangement uses TRBV6-2 or TRBV6-3 and TRBJ2-7, with no clear D. The CDR3 has 11 amino acids. V dropped 0 bases and J dropped 6 bases, with 3 bases sitting between them. CDR1 and CDR2 (germline): MNHEY, SVGEGT. Here the CDR3 reads CASSYSLEQYF. DNA for the CDR3: TGTGCCAGCAGTTACTCCCTCGAGCAGTACTTC.

The chain employs TRBV7-2 and TRBJ2-2; 8 nucleotides agree with TRBD2. CDR1 and CDR2 (germline): SGHTA, FQGNSA. V was clipped by 5 bases and J by 4 bases; unmatched bases: 9. The CDR3 totals 16 residues. CDR3 nucleotides: TGTGCCAGCAGCCCATCGGGGGGGCCGGGCACCGGGGAGCTGTTTTTT. Protein: CASSPSGGPGTGELFF. Full variable domain (remainder filled in from reference TRBV7-2 and TRBJ2-2): GAGVSQSPSNKVTEKGKDVELRCDPISGHTALYWYRQSLGQGLEFLIYFQGNSAPDKSGLPSDRFSAERTGGSVSTLTIQRTQQEDSAVYLCASSPSGGPGTGELFFGEGSRLTVL.

This chain links TRBV7-2 with TRBJ2-5, with TRBD2 as a possible D gene (5 bases). The length of the CDR3 is 15 residues. V lost 5 bases to trimming and J lost 4 bases, with 17 bases between them. Germline lookup yields CDR1 SGHTA and CDR2 FQGNSA. The chain's CDR3 is CASSPSSRSGETQYF. The CDR3 nucleotides read TGTGCCAGCAGCCCAAGTTCTCGGAGCGGAGAGACCCAGTACTTC.

This clonotype showed up just a few times. The V and J genes are TRBV7-9 and TRBJ2-1; unclear D gene. The CDR3 is 15 amino acids. V was clipped by 5 bases and J by 8 bases, with 19 bases between them. Germline loops: CDR1 SEHNR, CDR2 FQNEAQ (reference sequence). CDR3 sequence (DNA): TGTGCCAGCAGCCCCGTCGCCCGAGAGTTCGATGAGCAGTTCTTC. Amino acids: CASSPVAREFDEQFF. Drawing the rest from reference TRBV7-9 and TRBJ2-1, the complete variable domain is DTGVSQNPRHKITKRGQNVTFRCDPISEHNRLYWYRQTLGQGPEFLTYFQNEAQLEKSRLLSDRFSAERPKGSFSTLEIQRTEQGDSAMYLCASSPVAREFDEQFFGPGTRLTVL.

The rearrangement joins TRBV27 to TRBJ2-3, with 11 bases lining up with TRBD2. Germline V CDR1 and CDR2: MNHEY, SMNVEV (reference sequence). CDR3 length equals 15 residues. V was clipped by 4 bases and J by 4 bases; unmatched bases: 4. CDR3 bases: TGTGCCAGCAGTTCCGGGACTAGCGGAGCAGATACGCAGTATTTT. Its protein product is CASSSGTSGADTQYF.

The rearrangement links TRBV7-2 to TRBJ2-5; D might be TRBD1 (5 bases). V lost 2 bases and J 4 bases, leaving 14 bases between the germline ends. The V gene's germline CDR1 is SGHTA and CDR2 FQGNSA. This CDR3 is built from 15 residues. CDR3 sequence: CASSLNKRQRETQYF. CDR3 bases: TGTGCCAGCAGCTTAAATAAGAGACAGAGAGAGACCCAGTACTTC. The full variable domain, its missing parts supplied by reference TRBV7-2 and TRBJ2-5, is GAGVSQSPSNKVTEKGKDVELRCDPISGHTALYWYRQSLGQGLEFLIYFQGNSAPDKSGLPSDRFSAERTGGSVSTLTIQRTQQEDSAVYLCASSLNKRQRETQYFGPGTRLLVL.

This clonotype was picked up many times. CDR3 sequence: CASSLAHSSTDTQYF. CDR3 DNA: TGTGCCAGCAGCTTGGCTCATTCTAGCACAGATACGCAGTATTTT. The genes are TRBV5-4 and TRBJ2-3; no clear D gene. There are 15 residues in the CDR3. The V end was cut by 0 bases, the J end by 0 bases, with 8 bases between. Germline V lookup: CDR1 SGHNT, CDR2 YYREEE (reference sequence).

Many counts were recorded for this clonotype. V and J are TRBV2 and TRBJ2-1, with 7 bases aligning to TRBD2. The length of the CDR3 is 16 residues. Germline V gene lookup returns CDR1 SNHLY and CDR2 FYNNEI. V shed 7 bases and J 2 bases; nucleotides not matched to a gene: 11. The CDR3 loop is CASKQRRERTYNEQFF. Written as DNA, the CDR3 is TGTGCCAGCAAACAGAGGCGGGAGAGGACCTACAATGAGCAGTTCTTC.

On this clonotype: A single base separates this from a much larger clone, so it may be a read error. The rearrangement uses TRBV6-2 or TRBV6-3 and TRBJ2-7; 7 nucleotides match TRBD2. Looked up from germline, CDR1 is MNHEY and CDR2 is SVGEGT. This CDR3 region has 14 residues. DNA for the CDR3: TGTGCCTGCAGTTACGAACTAGCGTCCTACGAGCAGTACTTC. This codes for CACSYELASYEQYF.

This clonotype was seen only a few times. The chain is built from TRBV27 and TRBJ2-7; D is perhaps TRBD1 or TRBD2 (5 bases each). The germline V gene encodes CDR1 MNHEY and CDR2 SMNVEV (reference sequence). The germline V and J ends were trimmed by 4 bases and 2 bases, with 12 bases remaining between them. CDR3 length: 14 amino acids. CDR3 in DNA: TGTGCCAGCAGTTCCGCGAGGGGAGCCTACGAGCAGTACTTC. It yields the protein CASSSARGAYEQYF.

The rearrangement links TRBV7-9 to TRBJ1-6; D is undetermined. CDR1 SEHNR and CDR2 FQNEAQ come from the germline V gene (reference sequence). This CDR3 has 13 amino acids. The V and J ends lost 6 bases and 7 bases respectively, with 10 bases between them. The DNA of the CDR3 is TGTGCCAGCAGACCGACGGGGAATTCACCCCTCCACTTT. This codes for CASRPTGNSPLHF.

J is TRBJ1-1 and V is TRBV25-1; D not resolved. Trimming stripped 7 bases from V and 0 bases from J, with 9 bases between. The CDR3 consists of 13 residues. CDR1 is MGHDK and CDR2 is SYGVNS in the germline V gene. The CDR3 spells CASIGFMNTEAFF. For the CDR3, the DNA is TGTGCCAGCATCGGGTTCATGAACACTGAAGCTTTCTTT.

This chain connects TRBV6-2 or TRBV6-3 to TRBJ2-7, with 13 bases lining up with TRBD2. Germline V gene sequence: CDR1 MNHEY, CDR2 SVGEGT. The length of the CDR3 is 15 residues. V dropped 5 bases and J dropped 3; count of bases not matched to a gene: 4. This CDR3 reads CASSGTSGEYYEQYF. The CDR3 nucleotides are TGTGCCAGCAGTGGGACTAGCGGGGAGTACTACGAGCAGTACTTC.

This clonotype was seen a handful of times. V gene TRBV7-2 combines with J gene TRBJ1-1; D may be TRBD1 (5 bases). Deletions cut 5 bases from V and 4 bases from J, with 17 bases between. The CDR3 sequence is 15 residues long. The germline V gene encodes CDR1 SGHTA and CDR2 FQGNSA. In DNA form, the CDR3 reads TGTGCCAGCAGCCGTCCCGGGGGATTAGGCACTGAAGCTTTCTTT. It is translated as CASSRPGGLGTEAFF. Full variable domain (outside the CDR3, taken from reference TRBV7-2 and TRBJ1-1): GAGVSQSPSNKVTEKGKDVELRCDPISGHTALYWYRQSLGQGLEFLIYFQGNSAPDKSGLPSDRFSAERTGGSVSTLTIQRTQQEDSAVYLCASSRPGGLGTEAFFGQGTRLTVV.

This clonotype was picked up a small number of times. The V call is TRBV5-1, the J call TRBJ1-1; 7 bases line up with TRBD1. J gave up 4 bases and V 0 bases, and 12 bases lay outside the gene matches. The germline V gene encodes CDR1 SGHRS and CDR2 YFSETQ. The CDR3 has 17 amino acids. The CDR3 here is CASSLAQGSQPGTEAFF. The CDR3 region has the DNA TGCGCCAGCAGCTTGGCACAGGGGTCCCAACCGGGCACTGAAGCTTTCTTT.